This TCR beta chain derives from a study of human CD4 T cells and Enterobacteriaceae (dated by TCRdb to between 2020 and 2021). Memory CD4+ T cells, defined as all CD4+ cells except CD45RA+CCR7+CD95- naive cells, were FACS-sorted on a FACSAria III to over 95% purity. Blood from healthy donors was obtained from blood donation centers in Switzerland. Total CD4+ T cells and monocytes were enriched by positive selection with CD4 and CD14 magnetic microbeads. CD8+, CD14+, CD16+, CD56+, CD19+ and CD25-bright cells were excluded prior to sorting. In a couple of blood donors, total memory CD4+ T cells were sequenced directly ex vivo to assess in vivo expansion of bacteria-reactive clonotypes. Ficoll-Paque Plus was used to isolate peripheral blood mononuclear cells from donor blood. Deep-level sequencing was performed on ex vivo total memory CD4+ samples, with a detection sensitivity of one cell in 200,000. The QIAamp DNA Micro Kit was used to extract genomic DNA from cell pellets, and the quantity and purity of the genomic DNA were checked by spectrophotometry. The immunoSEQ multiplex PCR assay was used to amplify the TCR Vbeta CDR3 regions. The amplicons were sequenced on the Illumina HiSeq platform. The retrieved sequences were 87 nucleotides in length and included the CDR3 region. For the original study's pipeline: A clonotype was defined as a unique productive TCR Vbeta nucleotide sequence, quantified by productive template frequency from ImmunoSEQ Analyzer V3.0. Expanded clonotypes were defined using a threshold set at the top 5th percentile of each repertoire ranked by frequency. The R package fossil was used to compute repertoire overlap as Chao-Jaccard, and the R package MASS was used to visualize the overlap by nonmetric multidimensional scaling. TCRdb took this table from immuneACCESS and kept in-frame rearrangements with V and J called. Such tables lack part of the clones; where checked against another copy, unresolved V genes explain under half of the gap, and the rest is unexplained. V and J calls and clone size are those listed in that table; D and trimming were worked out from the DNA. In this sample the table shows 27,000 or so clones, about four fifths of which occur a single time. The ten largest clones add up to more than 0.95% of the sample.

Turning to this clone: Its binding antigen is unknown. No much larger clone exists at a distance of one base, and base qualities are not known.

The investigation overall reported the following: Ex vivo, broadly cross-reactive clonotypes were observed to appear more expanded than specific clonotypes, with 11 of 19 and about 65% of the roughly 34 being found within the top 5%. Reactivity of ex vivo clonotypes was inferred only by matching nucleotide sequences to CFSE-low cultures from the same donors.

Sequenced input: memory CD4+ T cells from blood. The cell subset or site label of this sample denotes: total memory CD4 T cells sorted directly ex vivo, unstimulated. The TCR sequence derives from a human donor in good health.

The bases are TGTGCCAGCAGGGGACGACTAAGGGACGAGCAGTACTTC. The encoded protein is CASRGRLRDEQYF. This receptor chain uses TRBV27 and TRBJ2-7; the D gene may be TRBD1 or TRBD2, since each aligns over 5 bases. Spanning cysteine to phenylalanine, the CDR3 consists of 13 amino acids. Left in the record is the CDR3 DNA by itself, 39 bases read in frame from the first base. Deletion took 6 bases off V and 5 bases off J, with a span of 14 bases between the germline ends. The germline V gene encodes CDR1 MNHEY and CDR2 SMNVEV (reference sequence).